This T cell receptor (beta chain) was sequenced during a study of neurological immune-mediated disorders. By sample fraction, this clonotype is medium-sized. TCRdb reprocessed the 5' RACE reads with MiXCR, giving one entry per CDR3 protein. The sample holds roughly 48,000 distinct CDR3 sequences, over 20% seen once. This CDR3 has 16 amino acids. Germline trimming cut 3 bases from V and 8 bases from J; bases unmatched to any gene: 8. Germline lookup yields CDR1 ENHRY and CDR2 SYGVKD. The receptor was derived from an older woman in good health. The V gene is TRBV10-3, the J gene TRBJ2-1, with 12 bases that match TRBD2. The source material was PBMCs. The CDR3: CAISDSTSGRWYEQFF. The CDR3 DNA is TGTGCCATCAGTGATTCGACTAGCGGGAGATGGTATGAGCAGTTCTTC.